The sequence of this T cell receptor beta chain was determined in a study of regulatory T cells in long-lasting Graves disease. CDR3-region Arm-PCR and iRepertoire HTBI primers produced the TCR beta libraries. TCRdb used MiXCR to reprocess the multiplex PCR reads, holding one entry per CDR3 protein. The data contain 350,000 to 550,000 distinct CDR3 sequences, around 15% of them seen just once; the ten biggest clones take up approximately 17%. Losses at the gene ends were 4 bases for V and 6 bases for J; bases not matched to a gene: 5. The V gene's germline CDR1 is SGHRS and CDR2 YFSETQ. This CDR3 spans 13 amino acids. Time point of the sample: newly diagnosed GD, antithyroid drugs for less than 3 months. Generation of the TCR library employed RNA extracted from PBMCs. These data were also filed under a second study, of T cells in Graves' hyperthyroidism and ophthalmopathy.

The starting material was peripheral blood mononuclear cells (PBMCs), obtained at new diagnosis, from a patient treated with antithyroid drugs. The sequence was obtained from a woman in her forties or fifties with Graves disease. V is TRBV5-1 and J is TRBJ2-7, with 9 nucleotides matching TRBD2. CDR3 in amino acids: CASSAGTSPEQYF. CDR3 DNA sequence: TGCGCCAGCAGCGCCGGGACTAGCCCCGAGCAGTACTTC.